This record looks at one T cell receptor beta chain sequence and its context. This clone occurred a few times. The antigen it binds to is not known. Per-base quality was not reported, and no clone a single base away is much larger than it. A single peripheral blood draw of approximately 100 mL on average was collected from each donor into heparinised tubes. Naive, central memory, regulatory and stem cell-like memory CD4+ T cells were sorted on a BD FACSAria II using a panel including CD45RO, CCR7, CD25, CD127, CD95 and CD27. Purity was above 95% for every sorted population. PBMCs were separated immediately by Lymphoprep density gradient centrifugation and were stained directly, without being cultured. Samples were stained and sorted in pairs, with one healthy donor and one patient per experiment, so that batch effects were minimized. The High Capacity cDNA Reverse Transcription Kit was used to reverse transcribe all of the isolated RNA, meaning that expressed TCRB transcripts were what got sequenced. Naive, central memory and regulatory T cell samples underwent deep immunoSEQ sequencing, averaging around 3.7 million total reads per sample. Sorted cells were lysed in RLT buffer, and RNA was extracted using DNase-treated RNeasy Micro or Mini kits according to cell number. Each cell subset was processed on its own to prevent cross-contamination, while patient and healthy donor samples were processed together. The immunoSEQ multiplex PCR was used to amplify TCRB sequences from cDNA, yielding 87-bp fragments that span the CDR3 region. Sequencing of the amplicons was done on the Illumina HiSeq platform. As for how the authors treated the data: PCR bias was computationally corrected using synthetic template baselines, reads within Hamming distance 2 were collapsed, and singletons that could not be merged were discarded. Reads were aligned to IMGT to assign V, D and J genes, CDR3 length, and insertions or deletions at six rearrangement sites. Within each subset, clonotype counts were normalized to sorted cell number, after which true diversity and Gini coefficients were computed with the tcR R package. Repertoire sharing was quantified using the overlap coefficient calculated on TCRB nucleotide sequences. Out-of-frame TCRB sequences from naive cells were analyzed as a proxy for the pre-selection repertoire. The immuneACCESS repertoire file appears here via TCRdb, limited to in-frame rearrangements. These files lack a portion of the clones; in checked studies, under half of the deficit traces to unresolved V genes, and the cause of the others is not known. For V, J and clone size, that table is used; D and trimming come from the DNA. Counted in this sample were 850,000 to 900,000 clones; under 20% of them appeared once. 0.023% of the sample is held by the ten biggest clonotypes.

The CDR3, from cysteine to phenylalanine, totals 13 residues. The DNA shown is the 39-base CDR3, in frame from base 1. Taken from the germline V gene, the CDR1 and CDR2 loops are SGHDT and YYEEEE. V is pared back by 7 bases and J by 3 bases, with 14 bases lying between the germline termini. This record comes from a study of beta chain features in type 1 diabetes (dated by TCRdb to between 2017 and 2018). Regarding the study in general: Patients and healthy donors did not differ in mean age, gender distribution, total cell number or subset yield. A total of about 100 million sorted cells were examined across all samples, and RNA yield correlated strongly with the number of cells per subset. In the study, recently diagnosed type 1 diabetes patients and matched healthy donors were compared on the TCRB repertoires of their sorted circulating CD4+ T cell subsets. Regulatory and stem cell-like memory subsets were isolated from only 8 patients and roughly 8 healthy donors, whereas naive and central memory subsets came from all 30 or so donors. The paper's findings and limits, for the study overall: At VDJ recombination sites, type 1 diabetes patients had fewer insertions and more deleted nucleotides, which implies abnormalities in thymic rearrangement. Naive, central memory and regulatory TCRB repertoires appeared to be more similar among patients than among healthy donors. Because small numbers of individuals were included in the HLA sub-analyses, any influence of HLA type on TCRB rearrangement was left unresolved. PCR may preferentially amplify shorter templates, but because patient and control samples were amplified and corrected together, any resulting skew would affect both groups equally. Because cDNA was sequenced instead of genomic DNA, activated cells with high expression could be over-represented, although the groups did not differ in activation or CD3 levels. A moderate but significant shortening of TCRB CDR3 length was observed in type 1 diabetes patients in all four CD4+ subsets.

The rearranged segments are TRBV5-6 and TRBJ2-7; the D gene is possibly TRBD2, with 6 bases matching. The sample comprised naive CD4+ T cells from blood. According to the study, the label for this sample's cell subset or site signals: true naive CD4+ T cells. The origin of this receptor is a woman aged 18-29 years in good health. The DNA reads TGTGCCAGCCACACCGTGGGGGGCTACGAGCAGTACTTC. Its translation is CASHTVGGYEQYF.